Below are 16 T cell receptor beta chains sequenced from a single sample in a study of blood T cell repertoires in COVID-19. The protocol was immunoSEQ multiplex PCR, while the TCRdb copy is restricted to in-frame clones and leaves out a portion. In the table there are 390,000 or so clones, roughly nine tenths of which are singletons. Sequences were obtained from PBMCs or T cells enriched from blood (not recorded which). The source is a man younger than 35 who had recovered from COVID-19.

This clone was seen more than once but under ten times. V usage is TRBV25-1 and J usage is TRBJ1-6; 8 bases fit TRBD1. Looked up from germline, CDR1 is MGHDK and CDR2 is SYGVNS. V shed 6 bases, J shed 5 bases, and the junction held 6 bases outside the gene matches. The CDR3 totals 15 residues. CDR3 residues: CASSPRGRDNSPLHF. The CDR3 nucleotides are TGTGCCAGCAGCCCCAGGGGGCGCGATAATTCACCCCTCCACTTT.

This clone was counted once. The rearrangement links TRBV3-1 (or the pseudogene TRBV3-2) to TRBJ1-2; D ambiguous. From germline, CDR1 is LGHDT and CDR2 YNNKEL (reference sequence). This CDR3 is 13 amino acids long. Trimming shortened V by 0 bases and J by 8 bases, and 10 bases separated the two germline ends. CDR3 sequence (DNA): TGTGCCAGCAGCCAAGAGAGGGTTTCGGGCTACACCTTC. It translates to CASSQERVSGYTF.

The chain employs TRBV4-1 and TRBJ1-2, with D possibly matching TRBD1 (6 bases). The germline V gene encodes CDR1 MGHRA and CDR2 YSYEKL. The CDR3 totals 15 residues. Deletions cut 3 bases from V and 0 bases from J, with 11 bases between. CDR3 in amino acids: CASSQTGAANYGYTF. Here the CDR3 DNA reads TGCGCCAGCAGCCAGACAGGAGCAGCTAACTATGGCTACACCTTC.

Only one count was recorded for this clone. J is TRBJ2-5 and V is TRBV9; 9 nucleotides align to TRBD1. This CDR3 region has 15 residues. V dropped 4 bases and J dropped 5; count of bases not matched to a gene: 9. Germline V lookup: CDR1 SGDLS, CDR2 YYNGEE. The CDR3 is CASSTDRGVAETQYF. CDR3 sequence (DNA): TGTGCCAGCAGCACCGACAGGGGGGTAGCGGAGACCCAGTACTTC.

This sequence joins TRBV27 and TRBJ1-6, with TRBD1 as a possible D gene (5 bases). Germline V gives CDR1 MNHEY, CDR2 SMNVEV (reference sequence). Trimming shortened V by 3 bases and J by 10 bases, and 10 bases separated the two germline ends. This CDR3 has 13 residues. As DNA, the CDR3 is TGTGCCAGCAGTTTTCAGGGTTTGTCACCCCTCCACTTT. This gives the protein CASSFQGLSPLHF.

The gene calls are TRBV5-1 and TRBJ2-4; TRBD2 matches 13 bases. Germline CDR1 is SGHRS and CDR2 is YFSETQ. The CDR3 sequence is 17 residues long. J lost 2 bases, V lost 4 bases, and 6 bases had no gene match. CDR3 loop: CASSLRLAGGPKNIQYF. The CDR3 DNA reads as TGCGCCAGCAGCCTAAGACTAGCGGGGGGTCCCAAAAACATTCAGTACTTC.

V is TRBV7-9 and J is TRBJ2-7; 8 bases map to TRBD1. Germline assignment: CDR1 SEHNR and CDR2 FQNEAQ (reference sequence). The ends lost 4 bases at V and 2 bases at J; junction bases unmatched: 10. This CDR3 region has 16 residues. The CDR3: CASSSQGVAYAYEQYF. For the CDR3, the DNA is TGTGCCAGCAGCTCACAGGGGGTAGCGTATGCCTACGAGCAGTACTTC.

This clone appeared a single time. The identical CDR3 is also encoded by other nucleotide sequences in the sample. The chain joins TRBV5-6 to TRBJ1-5; TRBD1 might be the D (5 bases). This CDR3 is 13 amino acids long. V lost 3 bases, J lost 3 bases, and 7 bases lay in between. The V gene's germline CDR1 is SGHDT and CDR2 YYEEEE. The CDR3 sequence is CASSWGDNQPQHF. CDR3 nucleotides: TGTGCCAGCAGCTGGGGGGACAATCAGCCCCAGCATTTT.

In its sample, this clone was seen once. The chain uses TRBV11-3 and TRBJ2-1; D is perhaps TRBD2 (6 bases). V lost 1 base to trimming and J lost 5 bases, with 9 bases between them. The CDR3 totals 14 residues. CDR1 and CDR2 (germline): SGHNT, YENEEA. DNA of the CDR3: TGTGCCAGCAGCTTAGGCGGGAATGACAATGAGCAGTTCTTC. This codes for CASSLGGNDNEQFF.

This chain joins TRBV24-1 and TRBJ2-7; TRBD1 matches 8 bases. CDR3 size: 14 residues. Trimming cost V 1 base and J 8 bases; bases outside gene matches: 6. Germline V gives CDR1 KGHDR, CDR2 SFDVKD. CDR3 DNA: TGTGCCACCAGTGATTTCAGGACAGGGCATAAGCAGTACTTC. It translates to CATSDFRTGHKQYF.

J is TRBJ1-2 and V is TRBV18; possible D gene TRBD1, 5 bases. V lost 2 bases and J lost 6, with 16 bases in between. The CDR3 loop spans 15 amino acids. Germline V gives CDR1 KGHSH, CDR2 LQKENI. This CDR3 reads CASSPTGLEGNGYTF. DNA for the CDR3: TGTGCCAGCTCACCAACGGGACTCGAGGGAAATGGCTACACCTTC.

This chain links TRBV7-8 with TRBJ2-3, with D unresolved. V was clipped by 1 base and J by 5 bases, with 7 bases between them. This CDR3 comprises 13 residues. The V gene's germline CDR1 is SGHVS and CDR2 FQNEAQ. The CDR3: CASSLERLDTQYF. CDR3 nucleotide sequence: TGTGCCAGCAGCTTAGAGAGGTTAGATACGCAGTATTTT.

This chain uses TRBV5-1 with TRBJ2-1; D remains unclear. The CDR3 has 18 residues. Germline assignment: CDR1 SGHRS and CDR2 YFSETQ. Between the trimmed V and J ends, which lost 0 bases and 3 bases, there was a span of 19 bases. The CDR3 region is CASSLETGLSVGYNEQFF. In nucleotides, the CDR3 is TGCGCCAGCAGCTTGGAAACGGGTTTGTCGGTGGGCTACAATGAGCAGTTCTTC.

This chain links TRBV6-5 with TRBJ1-1, with 7 bases identical to TRBD1. The CDR3 is made up of 12 amino acids. Germline CDR1 MNHEY, CDR2 SVGAGI. The J segment lost 10 bases and the V segment lost 6 bases, leaving 8 bases of the junction unmatched. CDR3 in DNA: TGTGCCAGCAGCAGGGGGGAACAACGAGCTTTCTTT. It codes for CASSRGEQRAFF.

This chain joins TRBV27 and TRBJ2-1; perhaps TRBD1 as D (6 bases). This CDR3 has 16 residues. V gave up 1 base and J gave up 8 bases, with 18 bases separating them. CDR1 and CDR2 (germline): MNHEY, SMNVEV (reference sequence). CDR3 loop: CASSLWGRGAGHEQFF. The CDR3 DNA reads TGTGCCAGCAGTTTATGGGGCAGGGGCGCGGGTCATGAGCAGTTCTTC.

The J gene is TRBJ2-7, the V gene TRBV18, with D perhaps matching TRBD2 (7 bases). The CDR3 loop spans 15 amino acids. CDR1 KGHSH and CDR2 LQKENI come from the germline V gene. Trimming took off 3 bases at V and 5 bases at J, with 17 bases between the two ends. The CDR3: CASSPGGGAPDEQYF. Written as DNA, the CDR3 is TGTGCCAGCTCACCGGGGGGGGGCGCCCCGGACGAGCAGTACTTC.